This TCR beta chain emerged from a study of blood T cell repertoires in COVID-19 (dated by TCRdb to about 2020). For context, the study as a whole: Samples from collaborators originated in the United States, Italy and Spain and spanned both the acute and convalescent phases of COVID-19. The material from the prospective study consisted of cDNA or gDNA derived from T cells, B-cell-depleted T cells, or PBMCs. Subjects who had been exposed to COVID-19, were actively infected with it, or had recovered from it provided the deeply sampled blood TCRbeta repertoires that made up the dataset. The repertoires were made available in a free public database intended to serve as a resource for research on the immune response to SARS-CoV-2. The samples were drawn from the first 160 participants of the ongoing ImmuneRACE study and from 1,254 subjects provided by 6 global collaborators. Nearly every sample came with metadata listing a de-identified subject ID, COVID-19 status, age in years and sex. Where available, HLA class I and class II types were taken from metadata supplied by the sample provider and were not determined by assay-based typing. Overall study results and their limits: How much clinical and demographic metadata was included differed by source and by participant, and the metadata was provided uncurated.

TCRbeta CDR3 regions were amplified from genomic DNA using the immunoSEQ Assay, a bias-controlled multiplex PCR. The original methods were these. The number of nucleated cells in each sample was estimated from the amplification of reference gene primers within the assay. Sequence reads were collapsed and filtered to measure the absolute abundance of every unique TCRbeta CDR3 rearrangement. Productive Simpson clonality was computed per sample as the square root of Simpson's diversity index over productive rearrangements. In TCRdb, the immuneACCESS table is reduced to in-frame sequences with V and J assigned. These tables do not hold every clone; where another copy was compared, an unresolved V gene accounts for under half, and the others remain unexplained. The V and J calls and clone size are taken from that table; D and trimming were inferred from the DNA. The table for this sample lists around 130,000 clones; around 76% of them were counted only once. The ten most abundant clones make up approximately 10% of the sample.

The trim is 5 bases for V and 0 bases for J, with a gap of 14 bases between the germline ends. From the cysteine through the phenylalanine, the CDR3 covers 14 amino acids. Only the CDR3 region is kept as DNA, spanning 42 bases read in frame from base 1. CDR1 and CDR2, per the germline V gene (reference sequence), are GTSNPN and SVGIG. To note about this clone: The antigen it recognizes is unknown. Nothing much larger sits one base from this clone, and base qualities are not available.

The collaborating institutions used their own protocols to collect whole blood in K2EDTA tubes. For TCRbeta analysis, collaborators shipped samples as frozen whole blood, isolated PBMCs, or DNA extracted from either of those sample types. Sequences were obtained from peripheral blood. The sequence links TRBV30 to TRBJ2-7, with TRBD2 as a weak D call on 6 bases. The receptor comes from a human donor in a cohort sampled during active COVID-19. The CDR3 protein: CAWATSEYSYEQYF. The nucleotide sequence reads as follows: TGTGCCTGGGCGACTAGTGAATACTCCTACGAGCAGTACTTC.